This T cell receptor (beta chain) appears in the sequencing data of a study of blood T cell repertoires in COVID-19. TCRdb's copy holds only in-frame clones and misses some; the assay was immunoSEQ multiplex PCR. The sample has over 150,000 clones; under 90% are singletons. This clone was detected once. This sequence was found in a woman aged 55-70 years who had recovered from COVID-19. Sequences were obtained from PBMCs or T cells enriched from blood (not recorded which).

CDR3 DNA: TGCGCCAGCAGCTTTAGGGGACAGGGGAGTGTTTTGTACACTGAAGCTTTCTTT. Protein product: CASSFRGQGSVLYTEAFF. The genes are TRBV5-1 and TRBJ1-1, with 10 bases lining up with TRBD1. CDR1 and CDR2 from the germline V gene are SGHRS and YFSETQ. The J segment lost 3 bases and the V segment lost 2 bases, leaving 13 bases of the junction unmatched. The CDR3 is 18 residues long.